The 2 T cell receptor beta chains given below trace back to one sample, sequenced in a study of CD8 T cells in Susac syndrome. With random hexamers, reverse transcription was performed on about 0.5 to 1 ug of RNA. TCRdb reprocessed the immunoSEQ multiplex PCR reads via MiXCR and lists one record per CDR3 protein. The sample includes hundreds of thousands of distinct CDR3 sequences, about 96% of them seen just once. Sequences were obtained from CD4+ T cells from PBMCs. The receptors come from a human donor with Susac syndrome.

This chain links TRBV18 with TRBJ1-1; D is undetermined. The CDR3 is 17 amino acids. The V gene's germline CDR1 is KGHSH and CDR2 LQKENI. The V gene lost 2 bases and the J gene lost 1 base, with 17 bases spanning the gap. CDR3 in DNA: TGTGCCAGCTCACCAGTTTGGCCCACTGGTGGGAACACTGAAGCTTTCTTT. Its translation is CASSPVWPTGGNTEAFF.

This rearrangement joins TRBV13 to TRBJ2-1; 7 positions match TRBD2. Germline V gives CDR1 PRHDT, CDR2 FYEKMQ (reference sequence). This CDR3 region has 18 residues. Germline trimming cut 1 base from V and 1 base from J; bases unmatched to any gene: 10. The CDR3 bases are TGTGCCAGCAGCTTAGAGCGCCTGGCTAGCGGATCCTACAATGAGCAGTTCTTC. Protein sequence: CASSLERLASGSYNEQFF.